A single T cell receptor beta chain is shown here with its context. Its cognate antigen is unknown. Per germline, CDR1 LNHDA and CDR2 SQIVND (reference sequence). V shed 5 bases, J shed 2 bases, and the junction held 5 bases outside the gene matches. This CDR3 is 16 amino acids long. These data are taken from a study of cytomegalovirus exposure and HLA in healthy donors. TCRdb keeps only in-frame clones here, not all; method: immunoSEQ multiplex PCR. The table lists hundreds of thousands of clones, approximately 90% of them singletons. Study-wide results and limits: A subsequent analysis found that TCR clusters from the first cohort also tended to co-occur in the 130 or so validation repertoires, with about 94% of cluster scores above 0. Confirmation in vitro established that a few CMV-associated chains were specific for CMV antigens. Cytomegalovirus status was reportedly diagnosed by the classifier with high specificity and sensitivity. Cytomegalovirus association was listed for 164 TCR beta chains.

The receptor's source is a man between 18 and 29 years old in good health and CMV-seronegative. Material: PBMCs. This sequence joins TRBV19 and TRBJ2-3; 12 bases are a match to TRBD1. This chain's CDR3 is CASSAGQGALTDTQYF. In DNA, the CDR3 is TGTGCCAGTAGTGCGGGACAGGGGGCGCTCACAGATACGCAGTATTTT.